This T cell receptor beta chain was identified during a study of T cell clonality in common variable immunodeficiency. CDR3 length: 16 amino acids. Germline V CDR1 and CDR2: SNHLY, FYNNEI. V shed 6 bases and J shed 8 bases, with 20 bases lying between them. The protocol was immunoSEQ multiplex PCR, while the TCRdb copy is restricted to in-frame clones and leaves out a portion. The sample is made up of tens of thousands of clones, none counted only once. There are a few counts of this clone. The antigen remains undetermined. Sequencing ends 3 residues short of the CDR3 end; the germline J gene provides the rest. Study-wide results and caveats: CVID subjects showed higher TCRbeta clonality than healthy controls. Reportedly, TCR beta sequences from common variable immunodeficiency showed fewer deletions and N-nucleotide insertions.

CVID subjects were neither ill nor on immunomodulatory or immunosuppressive medication at sampling. The V gene is TRBV2, the J gene TRBJ1-6; D is undetermined. The TCR sequence derives from a human donor with common variable immunodeficiency. The specimen was peripheral blood mononuclear cells. This CDR3 reads CASSELPEGLHSPLHF. Partial CDR3 DNA: TGTGCCAGCAGCGAACTCCCCGAAGGGCTGCATTCACCC.